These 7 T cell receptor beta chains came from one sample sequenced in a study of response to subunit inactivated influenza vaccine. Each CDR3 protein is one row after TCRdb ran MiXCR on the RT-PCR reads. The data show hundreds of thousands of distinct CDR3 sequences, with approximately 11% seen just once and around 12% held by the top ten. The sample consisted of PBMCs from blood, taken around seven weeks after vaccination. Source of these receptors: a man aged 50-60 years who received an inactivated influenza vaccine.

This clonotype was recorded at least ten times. CDR3 coding DNA: TGTGCCAGCAGCTCAGGGTTCGAGCAGTACTTC. Its translation: CASSSGFEQYF. The rearrangement links TRBV11-2 to TRBJ2-7; a possible D gene is TRBD1 (5 bases). Trimming cost V 4 bases and J 6 bases, with 7 bases left between them. This CDR3 comprises 11 residues. Per germline, CDR1 SGHAT and CDR2 FQNNGV.

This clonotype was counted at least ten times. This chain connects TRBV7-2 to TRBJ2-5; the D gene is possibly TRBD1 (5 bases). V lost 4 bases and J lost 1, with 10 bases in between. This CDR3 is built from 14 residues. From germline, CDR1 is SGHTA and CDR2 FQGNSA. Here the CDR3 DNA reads TGTGCCAGCAGCTCACAGGCATCCCAAGAGACCCAGTACTTC. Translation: CASSSQASQETQYF.

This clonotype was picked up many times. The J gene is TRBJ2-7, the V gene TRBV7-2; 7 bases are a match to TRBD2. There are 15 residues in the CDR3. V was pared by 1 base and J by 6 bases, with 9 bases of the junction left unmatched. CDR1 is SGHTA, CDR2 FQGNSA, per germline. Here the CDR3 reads CASSLGGGIRTEQYF. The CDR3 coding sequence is TGTGCCAGCAGCTTAGGCGGGGGTATCCGAACCGAGCAGTACTTC. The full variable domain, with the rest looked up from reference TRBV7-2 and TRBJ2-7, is GAGVSQSPSNKVTEKGKDVELRCDPISGHTALYWYRQSLGQGLEFLIYFQGNSAPDKSGLPSDRFSAERTGGSVSTLTIQRTQQEDSAVYLCASSLGGGIRTEQYFGPGTRLTVT.

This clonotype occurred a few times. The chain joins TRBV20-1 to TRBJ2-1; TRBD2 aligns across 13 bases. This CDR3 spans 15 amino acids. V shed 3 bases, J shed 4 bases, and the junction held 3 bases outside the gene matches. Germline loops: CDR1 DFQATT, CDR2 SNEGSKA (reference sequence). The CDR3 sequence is CSASWTSGGYNEQFF. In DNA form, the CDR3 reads TGCAGTGCTAGCTGGACTAGCGGGGGTTACAATGAGCAGTTCTTC.

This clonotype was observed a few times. The CDR3: CAINTGAGELFF. The CDR3 region has the DNA TGTGCCATCAACACAGGGGCCGGGGAGCTGTTTTTT. This sequence joins TRBV10-3 and TRBJ2-2, with 7 bases fitting TRBD1. V trimming: 7 bases; J trimming: 6 bases; junction bases outside the gene matches: 2. CDR3 length: 12 residues. The germline V gene has CDR1 ENHRY and CDR2 SYGVKD.

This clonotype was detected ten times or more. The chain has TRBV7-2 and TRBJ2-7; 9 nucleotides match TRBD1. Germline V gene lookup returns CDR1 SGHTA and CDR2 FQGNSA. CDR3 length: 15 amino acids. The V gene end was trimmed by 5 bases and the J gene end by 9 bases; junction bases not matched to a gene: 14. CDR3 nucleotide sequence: TGTGCCAGCAGCCTACAAGAGGGACAGGGAAGTCGGCAGTACTTC. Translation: CASSLQEGQGSRQYF.

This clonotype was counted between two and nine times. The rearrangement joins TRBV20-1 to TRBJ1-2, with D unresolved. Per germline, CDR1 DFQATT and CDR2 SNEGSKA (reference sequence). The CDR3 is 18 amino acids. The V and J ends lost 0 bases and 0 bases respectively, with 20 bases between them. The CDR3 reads CSARDPIGSLLANYGYTF. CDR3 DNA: TGCAGTGCTAGAGATCCGATAGGGTCCCTTCTGGCTAACTATGGCTACACCTTC.